This TCR beta chain was documented in a study of blood T cell repertoires in COVID-19. For the study at large: The analysed material was cDNA or gDNA that came from T cells, B-cell-depleted T cells, or PBMCs.

This clone came up once. Here immunoSEQ multiplex PCR was the method, and the copy in TCRdb shows in-frame clones only, minus some. The repertoire holds tens of thousands of clones, with 60% to 85% as singletons. Per germline, CDR1 MGHRA and CDR2 YSYEKL. The CDR3 sequence is 15 residues long. Trimming cost V 4 bases and J 3 bases, with 14 bases left between them. The specimen sequenced was peripheral blood. This receptor was identified in a human donor in a cohort sampled during active COVID-19. The rearrangement links TRBV4-1 to TRBJ2-3, with D perhaps TRBD1 (6 bases). DNA of the CDR3: TGCGCCAGCAGCCTTGGGTGGGGGCGGACAGATACGCAGTATTTT. It yields the protein CASSLGWGRTDTQYF.